This TCR beta chain was sequenced in a study of T-cell reconstitution after alpha-beta-depleted transplantation in children. Notes on the study in general: Some patients' high day-60 TCRbeta diversity was attributed to recipient cells surviving conditioning.

Unique molecular identifiers were incorporated during preparation of the TCRbeta library. In TCRdb, the PCR reads were re-called with MiXCR into one record per CDR3 protein. Of fewer than 550,000 distinct CDR3 sequences in the sample, 10% were seen once. Remarks on this clonotype: Its antigen remains unknown.

The receptor's source is a child younger than 10 with inherited bone marrow failure, due to receive a stem cell transplant. The source material was PBMCs, sampled before TCRalphabeta/CD19-depleted stem cell transplant.

CDR3 nucleotide sequence: TGCGCCAGCAGCTTGGGAAGATGTGAGCAGTTCTTC. It translates to CASSLGRCEQFF. The chain joins TRBV5-1 to TRBJ2-1; D gene uncertain. The CDR3 is 12 residues long. The V end lost 0 bases, the J end lost 9 bases, and 7 bases lay between the germline ends. The germline V gene has CDR1 SGHRS and CDR2 YFSETQ.